Below, one T cell receptor beta chain is given with its context. Its antigen is currently unknown. Patients each gave 1 to 8 samples, pretreatment and on-treatment. Each PCR reaction had synthetic TCR analog templates spiked into it. Using immunoSEQ multiplex PCR, the repertoire was profiled, and TCRdb retains in-frame clones only, with some absent. The sample holds roughly 100,000 clones; around 85% are singletons and the top ten take roughly 2.3%. The sample originates from a study of PD-L1 blockade in urothelial cancer. Study-level information: In the patient group, most of the roughly 30 were males with bladder-origin urothelial cancer.

Trimming cost V 7 bases and J 1 base, with 13 bases left between them. The CDR3 covers 15 residues. Germline values: CDR1 MNHEY, CDR2 SMNVEV (reference sequence). Study-wide results and caveats: Blood clones associated with the tumor expanded more at 3 weeks in durable-benefit patients.

This material consisted of PBMCs, taken around atezolizumab (anti-PD-L1) treatment. The J gene is TRBJ2-2, the V gene TRBV27; D uncertain. This receptor was taken from a man aged 50 to 60 with urothelial cancer. Written as DNA, the CDR3 is TGTGCCAGCAAAGACGCGCAGGTGAACACCGGGGAGCTGTTTTTT. This translates into CASKDAQVNTGELFF.